Listed below are T cell receptor beta chains from one sample, sequenced in a study of blood T cell repertoires in COVID-19. Profiling relied on immunoSEQ multiplex PCR, and the TCRdb table lists in-frame clones only, not all of them. The table lists 150,000 to 200,000 clones, roughly four fifths of them singletons, with over 10% in the top ten. The sequencing sample was made of peripheral blood. These receptors were collected from a man between 65 and 80 years old who had recovered from COVID-19. CDR3s include the opening cysteine and the closing phenylalanine or tryptophan. A D gene is named only where the DNA matches it firmly. Rows give clone size only sometimes, using once, few, many, or a class for an expanded clone.

V gene	clone size	J gene	CDR3 length	D gene	CDR3 DNA	CDR3 protein
TRBV6-6	NA	TRBJ1-1	15	TRBD1	TGTGCCAGCAGCTCTCGACAGGGGTCGGTCACTGAAGCTTTCTTT	CASSSRQGSVTEAFF
TRBV19	NA	TRBJ2-3	14	NA	TGTGCCAGTAGCCCTGACAGGAGCACAGATACGCAGTATTTT	CASSPDRSTDTQYF
TRBV18	NA	TRBJ2-4	16	TRBD1	TGTGCCAGCTCACCACGTGCAGGGGGTGCCAAAAACATTCAGTACTTC	CASSPRAGGAKNIQYF
TRBV27	NA	TRBJ2-3	14	NA	TGTGCCAGCAGCGGGACATTCAGCACAGATACGCAGTATTTT	CASSGTFSTDTQYF
TRBV29-1	NA	TRBJ2-1	12	NA	TGCAGCGTGGCCGGGATCTACAATGAGCAGTTCTTC	CSVAGIYNEQFF
TRBV4-2	NA	TRBJ2-3	18	TRBD2	TGTGCCAGCAGCCCGGGACTAGCGGGAGTAGGCAGCACAGATACGCAGTATTTT	CASSPGLAGVGSTDTQYF
TRBV7-2	few	TRBJ2-2	18	TRBD2	TGTGCCAGCAGCTTAGGGGCGACTAGCGGGGGGGGGACCGGGGAGCTGTTTTTT	CASSLGATSGGGTGELFF
TRBV2	NA	TRBJ2-2	15	TRBD1	TGTGCCAGCAGTAACAGGGGGCAGGGCACCGGGGAGCTGTTTTTT	CASSNRGQGTGELFF
TRBV27	NA	TRBJ2-7	15	TRBD2	TGTGCCAGCAGTTTTGTTAGCGGGTCGTGGGGGGAGCAGTACTTC	CASSFVSGSWGEQYF
TRBV18	NA	TRBJ1-2	13	NA	TGTGCCAGCTCACCAGCGGATGGCCGGGGCTACACCTTC	CASSPADGRGYTF
TRBV6-6	NA	TRBJ1-5	15	TRBD1	TGTGCCAGCAGGCAGACAGGGGGTGGCGGTCAGCCCCAGCATTTT	CASRQTGGGGQPQHF
TRBV6-5	NA	TRBJ1-5	14	NA	TGTGCCAGCAACTCCAGGGTAAGCAATCAGCCCCAGCATTTT	CASNSRVSNQPQHF
TRBV12-3/TRBV12-4	NA	TRBJ2-3	12	NA	TGTGCCAGCAGTCAGGACACAGATACGCAGTATTTT	CASSQDTDTQYF
TRBV28	NA	TRBJ1-6	15	TRBD1	TGTGCCAGCACCACCGGACAGGGGGCAAGTTCACCCCTCCACTTT	CASTTGQGASSPLHF
TRBV5-6	NA	TRBJ1-5	15	NA	TGTGCCAGCAGCTTGAGCGGGGAACTTCTTCAGCCCCAGCATTTT	CASSLSGELLQPQHF
TRBV6-5	once	TRBJ1-1	15	NA	TGTGCCAGCGGCGTCCCCCGGGGGTTGAACACTGAAGCTTTCTTT	CASGVPRGLNTEAFF
TRBV7-2	NA	TRBJ2-5	14	NA	TGTGCCAGCAGCTTTAGCCTGGGTTCGGAGACCCAGTACTTC	CASSFSLGSETQYF
TRBV6-2/TRBV6-3	NA	TRBJ2-2	14	TRBD2	TGTGCCAGCAGTTTAGCGGGAGGGAACGGGGAGCTGTTTTTT	CASSLAGGNGELFF
TRBV7-9	NA	TRBJ1-2	16	NA	TGTGCCAGCAGCTCAACAAGGGGCTTCCACCCCTATGGCTACACCTTC	CASSSTRGFHPYGYTF
TRBV7-9	NA	TRBJ2-1	12	NA	TGTGCCAGCAGCCACCAGGGGAATGAGCAGTTCTTC	CASSHQGNEQFF
TRBV28	NA	TRBJ1-4	15	TRBD1	TGTGCCAGCAGTTTTGGAGGGGGCTCGGGTGAAAAACTGTTTTTT	CASSFGGGSGEKLFF
TRBV9	NA	TRBJ1-1	17	TRBD1	TGTGCCAGCAGCCCTAGACAGGGCCATACGATGAACACTGAAGCTTTCTTT	CASSPRQGHTMNTEAFF
TRBV7-2	few	TRBJ2-7	12	NA	TGTGCCAGCAGCCGAGGGATCTACGAGCAGTACTTC	CASSRGIYEQYF
TRBV5-1	NA	TRBJ2-1	20	TRBD2	TGCGCCAGCAGCTCCCCTTCCAAGAGACTAGCGGGAGGGAGCTACAATGAGCAGTTCTTC	CASSSPSKRLAGGSYNEQFF
TRBV28	NA	TRBJ2-1	11	NA	TGTGCCAGCAAGCGCGGCAATGAGCAGTTCTTC	CASKRGNEQFF
TRBV15	NA	TRBJ1-5	14	NA	TGTGCCACCAGCAGGGGGGGGGCAAGAGGGCCCCAGCATTTT	CATSRGGARGPQHF
TRBV3-1/TRBV3-2	NA	TRBJ2-7	17	NA	TGTGCCAGCAGCCAGGTCCTTCGCGTCATTCTTTCCTACGAGCAGTACTTC	CASSQVLRVILSYEQYF
TRBV6-5	NA	TRBJ2-3	15	NA	TGTGCCAGCAGTTACTCCCTGACAGGCACAGATACGCAGTATTTT	CASSYSLTGTDTQYF
TRBV28	NA	TRBJ2-7	10	NA	TGTGCCAGCGGACTTTACGAGCAGTACTTC	CASGLYEQYF
TRBV19	NA	TRBJ2-7	15	TRBD2	TGTGCCAGTAGTGGGACTAGCGCAAGCTCCTACGAGCAGTACTTC	CASSGTSASSYEQYF
TRBV5-1	NA	TRBJ1-4	14	TRBD1	TGCGCCAGCAGCTTGGAGGGGGCAGGCGAAAAACTGTTTTTT	CASSLEGAGEKLFF
TRBV28	NA	TRBJ1-5	15	NA	TGTGCCAGCAGGCAGTTAGAACAGAGAAATCAGCCCCAGCATTTT	CASRQLEQRNQPQHF
TRBV6-5	NA	TRBJ2-1	15	NA	TGTGCCAGCAGATACTCTAGCAGACCATACAATGAGCAGTTCTTC	CASRYSSRPYNEQFF
TRBV18	NA	TRBJ2-7	14	TRBD1	TGTGCCAGCTCACCAGGGGGACAGTCCTACGAGCAGTACTTC	CASSPGGQSYEQYF
TRBV3-1/TRBV3-2	NA	TRBJ2-1	13	NA	TGTGCCAGCAGGGTGGGACCTCAGGGGGAGCAGTTCTTC	CASRVGPQGEQFF
TRBV2	NA	TRBJ2-1	15	TRBD2	TGTGCCAGCAGTGATGGGCTAGCGGGAGTGAATGAGCAGTTCTTC	CASSDGLAGVNEQFF
TRBV28	NA	TRBJ2-7	12	TRBD2	TGTGCCAGCAGCAGCCCGGGGGGCGAGCAGTACTTC	CASSSPGGEQYF
TRBV19	NA	TRBJ1-2	16	NA	TGTGCCAGTAGCCCCACATGGAGACCAACTAACTATGGCTACACCTTC	CASSPTWRPTNYGYTF
TRBV5-1	NA	TRBJ1-1	15	NA	TGCGCCAGCAGCTTGTTCTCAGGTGTCGGCACTGAAGCTTTCTTT	CASSLFSGVGTEAFF
TRBV19	few	TRBJ1-6	14	NA	TGTGCCAGTACCGAGGGGGTTTCCAATTCACCCCTCCACTTT	CASTEGVSNSPLHF
TRBV7-2	NA	TRBJ1-4	13	NA	TGTGCCAGCAGCTTCGCAACTAATGAAAAACTGTTTTTT	CASSFATNEKLFF
TRBV19	NA	TRBJ2-3	17	TRBD2	TGTGCCAGTAGCCCCCCGGGACTAGCGACCAGCACAGATACGCAGTATTTT	CASSPPGLATSTDTQYF
TRBV30	NA	TRBJ2-3	12	NA	TGTGCCTCCACAGGGGGGGGAGATACGCAGTATTTT	CASTGGGDTQYF
TRBV19	NA	TRBJ1-1	15	TRBD1	TGTGCCAGTAAGATCAATGCGCCGGGACAGAGTGAAGCTTTCTTT	CASKINAPGQSEAFF
TRBV5-1	NA	TRBJ1-1	14	TRBD1	TGCGCCAGCAGCTTCGGGACAGGGATTCCCCAGGCTTTCTTT	CASSFGTGIPQAFF
TRBV18	NA	TRBJ1-5	17	NA	TGTGCCAGCTCACAACCTTCTGGGACGGGGGGCAATCAGCCCCAGCATTTT	CASSQPSGTGGNQPQHF